One sample yielded the 28 T cell receptor beta chains listed below, sequenced in a study of OX40 agonist ivuxolimab in advanced cancers. Some clones are missing from TCRdb's copy, which holds only in-frame ones; the method was immunoSEQ multiplex PCR. The table lists tens of thousands of clones, roughly 89% of them singletons. The sample consisted of CD4+ or CD8+ T cells sorted from blood, taken in a trial of the OX40 agonist ivuxolimab. These receptors were taken from an adult with an advanced solid tumor such as melanoma, head and neck, liver or kidney cancer.

The chain joins TRBV7-2 to TRBJ2-7, with D possibly matching TRBD1 (6 bases). V gave up 2 bases and J gave up 2 bases, with 10 bases separating them. The CDR3 covers 14 residues. Germline CDR1 and CDR2: SGHTA and FQGNSA. The CDR3 sequence is CASSLPGQTYEQYF. Here the CDR3 DNA reads TGTGCCAGCAGCTTACCGGGACAAACCTACGAGCAGTACTTC.

This clone was seen only a few times. This chain joins TRBV6-5 and TRBJ1-2, with 8 bases matching TRBD1. J was trimmed by 4 bases and V by 6 bases; bases with no gene match: 4. The CDR3 loop spans 13 amino acids. CDR1 and CDR2 from the germline V gene are MNHEY and SVGAGI. The CDR3 sequence: CASRPGGIYGYTF. The CDR3 DNA sequence: TGTGCCAGCAGACCAGGGGGCATCTATGGCTACACCTTC.

The chain has TRBV7-6 and TRBJ1-6; tentative D call: TRBD1 (5 bases). V shed 1 base and J shed 8 bases, with 15 bases lying between them. This CDR3 has 16 residues. The V gene's germline CDR1 is SGHVS and CDR2 FNYEAQ. The CDR3 DNA sequence: TGTGCCAGCAGCTTAGATGCGCAGGGCTTTGATTCACCCCTCCACTTT. It codes for CASSLDAQGFDSPLHF. Together with reference TRBV7-6 and TRBJ1-6, the CDR3 gives the full variable domain: GAGVSQSPRYKVTKRGQDVALRCDPISGHVSLYWYRQALGQGPEFLTYFNYEAQQDKSGLPNDRFSAERPEGSISTLTIQRTEQRDSAMYRCASSLDAQGFDSPLHFGNGTRLTVT.

This sequence joins TRBV10-2 and TRBJ1-5, with D perhaps TRBD1 (5 bases). Per germline, CDR1 WSHSY and CDR2 SAAADI. Trimming left V 8 bases short and J 5 bases short, with 13 bases between. The CDR3 has 13 amino acids. The CDR3 reads CASSLAGHQPQHF. CDR3 nucleotides: TGCGCCAGCTCATTGGCAGGGCATCAGCCCCAGCATTTT.

The chain couples TRBV6-6 to TRBJ2-2; D remains ambiguous. The CDR3 is 13 residues long. Trimming left V 7 bases short and J 6 bases short, with 12 bases between. CDR1 is MNHNY and CDR2 is SVGAGI in the germline V gene (reference sequence). CDR3 region: CASTPLLSGELFF. CDR3 coding DNA: TGTGCCAGCACCCCCTTACTCTCCGGGGAGCTGTTTTTT.

The chain is built from TRBV11-2 and TRBJ2-7; maybe TRBD1 (5 bases). The CDR3 is 15 amino acids. Trimming stripped 0 bases from V and 1 base from J, with 10 bases between. Germline V lookup: CDR1 SGHAT, CDR2 FQNNGV. The chain's CDR3 is CASSLERTWSYEQYF. CDR3 coding DNA: TGTGCCAGCAGCTTAGAGAGGACATGGTCCTACGAGCAGTACTTC.

For the CDR3, the DNA is TGTGCCATCAGTGAGTGGGGGGATCAGCCCCAGCATTTT. Protein product: CAISEWGDQPQHF. This rearrangement joins TRBV10-3 to TRBJ1-5; TRBD1 is a possible D gene (5 bases). V lost 1 base and J lost 5, with 6 bases in between. The CDR3 spans 13 residues. The germline CDR1 and CDR2 sequences are ENHRY and SYGVKD.

For the CDR3, the DNA is TGTGCCAGCAGCTTCTTGGGGAGTAATGAGCAGTTCTTC. Residues: CASSFLGSNEQFF. The chain is built from TRBV7-9 and TRBJ2-1; D is possibly TRBD2 (5 bases). Trimming pared 3 bases from V and 7 bases from J, leaving 10 bases between. Germline CDR1 SEHNR, CDR2 FQNEAQ (reference sequence). The CDR3 totals 13 residues. Looking up the rest from reference TRBV7-9 and TRBJ2-1 gives the full variable domain: DTGVSQNPRHKITKRGQNVTFRCDPISEHNRLYWYRQTLGQGPEFLTYFQNEAQLEKSRLLSDRFSAERPKGSFSTLEIQRTEQGDSAMYLCASSFLGSNEQFFGPGTRLTVL.

This clone was observed a single time. The rearrangement links TRBV9 to TRBJ2-7, with D possibly called TRBD1 or TRBD2 (5 bases each). Germline assignment: CDR1 SGDLS and CDR2 YYNGEE. V was pared by 4 bases and J by 1 base, with 12 bases between. The CDR3 is 14 residues long. The CDR3 loop is CASSPRGGSYEQYF. The DNA of the CDR3 is TGTGCCAGCAGCCCCCGTGGGGGTTCCTACGAGCAGTACTTC.

This chain joins TRBV11-2 and TRBJ2-4; D uncertain. CDR1 SGHAT and CDR2 FQNNGV come from the germline V gene. This CDR3 region has 16 residues. V lost 7 bases and J 0 bases, leaving 16 bases between the germline ends. The CDR3: CASTPPRNLAKNIQYF. DNA for the CDR3: TGTGCCAGCACCCCCCCCCGAAACCTAGCCAAAAACATTCAGTACTTC.

The V gene is TRBV7-8, the J gene TRBJ1-3; D not resolved. The V gene lost 1 base and the J gene lost 0 bases, with 7 bases spanning the gap. Germline CDR1 is SGHVS and CDR2 is FQNEAQ. The CDR3 is made up of 15 amino acids. The CDR3 sequence is CASSLVLSSGNTIYF. The CDR3 DNA reads TGTGCCAGCAGCTTAGTGCTTTCCTCTGGAAACACCATATATTTT.

In this sample, this clone turned up once. The rearrangement uses TRBV6-6 and TRBJ2-1, with 7 positions matching TRBD2. The germline CDR1 and CDR2 sequences are MNHNY and SVGAGI (reference sequence). V shed 5 bases, J shed 8 bases, and the junction held 3 bases outside the gene matches. The CDR3 is 12 amino acids. The CDR3 here is CASSPRGDEQFF. As DNA, the CDR3 is TGTGCCAGCAGTCCCCGGGGGGATGAGCAGTTCTTC.

The rearrangement joins TRBV28 to TRBJ2-2; D ambiguous. The CDR3 runs 17 residues. CDR1 MDHEN and CDR2 SYDVKM come from the germline V gene. V was trimmed by 2 bases and J by 10 bases, leaving 23 bases between them. The CDR3 DNA is TGTGCCAGCAGTTTACTAATGCTGTCGGGCGCAACCTCGGAGCTGTTTTTT. As protein: CASSLLMLSGATSELFF. Full variable domain (remainder filled in from reference TRBV28 and TRBJ2-2): DVKVTQSSRYLVKRTGEKVFLECVQDMDHENMFWYRQDPGLGLRLIYFSYDVKMKEKGDIPEGYSVSREKKERFSLILESASTNQTSMYLCASSLLMLSGATSELFFGEGSRLTVL.

The chain carries TRBV4-2 and TRBJ2-3; possibly TRBD1 for D (6 bases). Looked up from germline, CDR1 is LGHNA and CDR2 is YNFKEQ. The V and J ends lost 3 bases and 1 base respectively, with 17 bases between them. The CDR3 contains 17 residues. CDR3 bases: TGTGCCAGCAGCCAGAGCCTCCGGACAGCGGGCACAGATACGCAGTATTTT. It translates to CASSQSLRTAGTDTQYF.

The chain recombines TRBV19 with TRBJ1-5; 7 bases align to TRBD1. Trimming took 5 bases from V and 0 from J; bases not matched to a gene: 7. CDR3 size: 16 residues. Germline lookup yields CDR1 LNHDA and CDR2 SQIVND (reference sequence). The CDR3 sequence: CASSRTGGYSNQPQHF. DNA of the CDR3: TGTGCCAGTAGTCGGACAGGCGGTTATAGCAATCAGCCCCAGCATTTT.

This chain connects TRBV13 to TRBJ2-3; D is uncertain. In germline, CDR1 is PRHDT, CDR2 FYEKMQ (reference sequence). The CDR3 is 12 residues long. V was shortened by 6 bases and J by 0 bases, with 4 bases between the two germline ends. In DNA form, the CDR3 reads TGTGCCAGCAGTTCTAGCACAGATACGCAGTATTTT. Translated, it gives CASSSSTDTQYF.

V gene TRBV19 combines with J gene TRBJ2-7; no clear D gene. Looked up from germline, CDR1 is LNHDA and CDR2 is SQIVND (reference sequence). The CDR3 runs to 15 residues. V lost 5 bases, J lost 7 bases, and 21 bases lay in between. The CDR3 bases are TGTGCCAGTAGTCTCCTCAAAGCCGGGCCCAGGGAGCAGTACTTC. It encodes CASSLLKAGPREQYF.

V gene TRBV27 combines with J gene TRBJ2-1; no clear D gene. Trimming stripped 3 bases from V and 6 bases from J, with 21 bases between. Per the germline V gene, CDR1 is MNHEY and CDR2 is SMNVEV (reference sequence). This CDR3 region has 17 residues. For the CDR3, the DNA is TGTGCCAGCAGTTTGTCCCCAGGATCCTTAAGAGTCAATGAGCAGTTCTTC. Encoded protein: CASSLSPGSLRVNEQFF.

This rearrangement joins TRBV6-5 to TRBJ2-3; D remains unclear. This CDR3 region has 15 residues. Germline lookup yields CDR1 MNHEY and CDR2 SVGAGI. V lost 6 bases to trimming and J lost 0 bases, with 13 bases between them. The CDR3 DNA is TGTGCCAGCAGCGACCCTATAGACAGCACAGATACGCAGTATTTT. As protein: CASSDPIDSTDTQYF.

The chain is built from TRBV4-3 and TRBJ1-4, with D uncertain. Germline CDR1 LGHNA, CDR2 YSLEER. Trimming pared 4 bases from V and 0 bases from J, leaving 18 bases between. There are 18 residues in the CDR3. The CDR3 DNA reads as TGCGCCAGCAGCCTCCTTCTCGGGGTCCGCTCAACTAATGAAAAACTGTTTTTT. Encoded protein: CASSLLLGVRSTNEKLFF.

This clone has only a few counts. The chain recombines TRBV5-1 with TRBJ2-7; D gene uncertain. Germline V CDR1 and CDR2: SGHRS, YFSETQ. This CDR3 is built from 11 residues. V dropped 0 bases and J dropped 2 bases, with 0 bases sitting between them. CDR3 bases: TGCGCCAGCAGCTTGGCCTACGAGCAGTACTTC. Translated: CASSLAYEQYF. Full variable domain (outside the CDR3, taken from reference TRBV5-1 and TRBJ2-7): KAGVTQTPRYLIKTRGQQVTLSCSPISGHRSVSWYQQTPGQGLQFLFEYFSETQRNKGNFPGRFSGRQFSNSRSEMNVSTLELGDSALYLCASSLAYEQYFGPGTRLTVT.

The CDR3: CASSPAYNEQFF. The CDR3 DNA reads as TGTGCCAGCAGTCCAGCCTACAATGAGCAGTTCTTC. The genes are TRBV27 and TRBJ2-1; no reliable D call. The germline V gene has CDR1 MNHEY and CDR2 SMNVEV (reference sequence). The CDR3 length is 12 residues. V was trimmed by 5 bases and J by 2 bases, leaving 4 bases between them.

This sequence joins TRBV13 and TRBJ2-5; possibly TRBD2 for D (5 bases). The CDR3 is 15 residues long. The germline V and J ends were trimmed by 6 bases and 5 bases, with 19 bases remaining between them. Per the germline V gene, CDR1 is PRHDT and CDR2 is FYEKMQ (reference sequence). CDR3 in amino acids: CASSPAGVSVETQYF. The DNA for the CDR3 is TGTGCCAGCAGTCCTGCCGGGGTTTCCGTTGAGACCCAGTACTTC.

V usage is TRBV5-6 and J usage is TRBJ1-2, with TRBD1 as a possible D gene (5 bases). The V end lost 1 base, the J end lost 4 bases, and 11 bases lay between the germline ends. This CDR3 has 14 amino acids. From germline, CDR1 is SGHDT and CDR2 YYEEEE. The CDR3 DNA follows: TGTGCCAGCAGCTTGTTCGCAGGGAGCTATGGCTACACCTTC. This gives the protein CASSLFAGSYGYTF.

The count of this clone is one. This chain joins TRBV28 and TRBJ1-5; D uncertain. CDR3 length: 14 residues. CDR1 is MDHEN, CDR2 SYDVKM, per germline. Trimming shortened V by 2 bases and J by 0 bases, and 5 bases separated the two germline ends. The CDR3 here is CASSLIDSNQPQHF. CDR3 in DNA: TGTGCCAGCAGTTTAATTGATAGCAATCAGCCCCAGCATTTT.

The chain uses TRBV13 and TRBJ1-5; tentatively, D is TRBD1 (6 bases). CDR3 size: 17 residues. Germline V gene lookup returns CDR1 PRHDT and CDR2 FYEKMQ (reference sequence). Trimming pared 0 bases from V and 0 bases from J, leaving 12 bases between. The CDR3 is CASSLGPGGASNQPQHF. The DNA of the CDR3 is TGTGCCAGCAGCTTAGGCCCGGGGGGGGCTAGCAATCAGCCCCAGCATTTT.

The chain carries TRBV27 and TRBJ2-1, with D hard to call. The CDR3 consists of 13 residues. V was clipped by 2 bases and J by 5 bases, with 7 bases between them. Germline CDR1 is MNHEY and CDR2 is SMNVEV (reference sequence). The CDR3 here is CASSLKWDNEQFF. As DNA, the CDR3 is TGTGCCAGCAGTTTAAAGTGGGACAATGAGCAGTTCTTC.

In its sample, this clone was seen once. This sequence joins TRBV28 and TRBJ1-2, with 7 bases lining up with TRBD1. The CDR3 contains 13 residues. V lost 3 bases and J lost 6; bases outside the gene matches: 4. Germline-derived CDR1 and CDR2 are MDHEN and SYDVKM. Written as DNA, the CDR3 is TGTGCCAGCAGTTTGACAGGGTTGGATGGCTACACCTTC. Amino acid sequence: CASSLTGLDGYTF.